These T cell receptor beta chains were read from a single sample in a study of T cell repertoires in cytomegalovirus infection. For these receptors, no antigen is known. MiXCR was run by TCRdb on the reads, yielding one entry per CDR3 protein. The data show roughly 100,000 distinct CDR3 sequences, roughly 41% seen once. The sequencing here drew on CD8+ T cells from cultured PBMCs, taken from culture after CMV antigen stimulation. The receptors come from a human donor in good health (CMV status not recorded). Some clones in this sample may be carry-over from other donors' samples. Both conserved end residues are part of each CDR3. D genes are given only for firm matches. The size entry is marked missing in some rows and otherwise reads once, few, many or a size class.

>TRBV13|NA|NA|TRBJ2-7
CASSFTGGGYYEQYF
TGTGCCAGCAGCTTCACGGGCGGGGGCTACTACGAGCAGTACTTC
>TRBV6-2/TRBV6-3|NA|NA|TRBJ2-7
CASSYLAYEQYF
TGTGCCAGCAGTTACCTTGCTTACGAGCAGTACTTC
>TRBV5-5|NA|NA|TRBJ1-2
CASSFLRGSRYGYTF
TGTGCCAGCAGCTTTCTGAGGGGTAGCCGATATGGCTACACCTTC
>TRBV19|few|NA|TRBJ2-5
CASSIVGGPQETQYF
TGTGCCAGTAGTATAGTCGGGGGCCCCCAAGAGACCCAGTACTTC
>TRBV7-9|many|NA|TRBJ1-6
CASSPTTRVDSPLHF
TGTGCCAGCAGCCCCACGACGAGGGTAGATTCACCCCTCCACTTT
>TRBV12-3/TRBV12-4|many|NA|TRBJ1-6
CASSLWGYHNSPLHF
TGTGCCAGCAGTTTATGGGGGTACCATAATTCACCCCTCCACTTT
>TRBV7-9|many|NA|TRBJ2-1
CASSQGWGAYNEQFF
TGTGCCAGCAGCCAGGGATGGGGGGCCTACAATGAGCAGTTCTTC
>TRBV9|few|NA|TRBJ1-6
CASSVGQGRNSPLHF
TGTGCCAGCAGCGTAGGGCAGGGCCGGAATTCACCCCTCCACTTT
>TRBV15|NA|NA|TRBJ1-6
CATSRSPTASRNSPLHF
TGTGCCACCAGCAGGTCACCAACAGCCTCTCGGAATTCACCCCTCCACTTT
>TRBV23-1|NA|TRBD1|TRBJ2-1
CASSQGQGPPSYNEQFF
TGCGCCAGCAGTCAGGGACAGGGCCCCCCCTCCTACAATGAGCAGTTCTTC
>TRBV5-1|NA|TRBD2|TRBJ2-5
CASSEGLAGGEETQYF
TGCGCCAGCAGCGAAGGACTAGCGGGGGGAGAAGAGACCCAGTACTTC
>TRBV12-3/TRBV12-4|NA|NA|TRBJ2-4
CASSFLPLDRLLAKNIQYF
TGTGCCAGCAGTTTCCTCCCCCTCGACAGACTTCTAGCCAAAAACATTCAGTACTTC
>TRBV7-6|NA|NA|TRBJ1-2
CASSLNPEEAGYTF
TGTGCCAGCAGCTTAAACCCGGAAGAGGCTGGCTACACCTTC
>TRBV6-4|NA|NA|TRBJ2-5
CASSDSKGETQYF
TGTGCCAGCAGTGACTCGAAGGGAGAGACCCAGTACTTC
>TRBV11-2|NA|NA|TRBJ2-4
CASSLAPGNGGNIQYF
TGTGCCAGCAGCTTAGCCCCTGGGAACGGGGGAAACATTCAGTACTTC
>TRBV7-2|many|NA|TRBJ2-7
CASSLGPTAYEQYF
TGTGCCAGCAGCTTAGGACCGACAGCATACGAGCAGTACTTC
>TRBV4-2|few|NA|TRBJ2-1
CASSQDSQRVYNEQFF
TGTGCCAGCAGCCAAGACAGCCAGCGAGTATACAATGAGCAGTTCTTC